What follows is one T cell receptor beta chain and its context. The antigen is not known. Vbeta (60) and Jbeta (13) primers were used in the PCR. Produced via immunoSEQ multiplex PCR; TCRdb's table is partial and in-frame only. Among 200,000 to 300,000 clones, about 80% were seen once, and the ten largest hold 5% to 6.5%. This specimen belongs to a study of cytomegalovirus exposure and HLA in healthy donors. The CDR3 has 16 amino acids. V shed 3 bases and J 5 bases; nucleotides not matched to a gene: 12. CDR1 is KGHSH and CDR2 is LQKENI in the germline V gene. Findings and limits, study-wide: It was likely that a cluster of highly shared sequence variants was a sequencing artifact. Most of the CMV-associated TCR beta chains (in a later analysis) appeared to be HLA-restricted.

Each donor was healthy, and each was a bone marrow donor. This chain connects TRBV18 to TRBJ2-5, with 7 bases lining up with TRBD2. This sequence was found in a middle-aged woman in good health and CMV-seropositive. Material: PBMCs. CDR3 DNA: TGTGCCAGCTCACCCTGGGACTACCCCGAGGAGGAGACCCAGTACTTC. Its translation: CASSPWDYPEEETQYF.